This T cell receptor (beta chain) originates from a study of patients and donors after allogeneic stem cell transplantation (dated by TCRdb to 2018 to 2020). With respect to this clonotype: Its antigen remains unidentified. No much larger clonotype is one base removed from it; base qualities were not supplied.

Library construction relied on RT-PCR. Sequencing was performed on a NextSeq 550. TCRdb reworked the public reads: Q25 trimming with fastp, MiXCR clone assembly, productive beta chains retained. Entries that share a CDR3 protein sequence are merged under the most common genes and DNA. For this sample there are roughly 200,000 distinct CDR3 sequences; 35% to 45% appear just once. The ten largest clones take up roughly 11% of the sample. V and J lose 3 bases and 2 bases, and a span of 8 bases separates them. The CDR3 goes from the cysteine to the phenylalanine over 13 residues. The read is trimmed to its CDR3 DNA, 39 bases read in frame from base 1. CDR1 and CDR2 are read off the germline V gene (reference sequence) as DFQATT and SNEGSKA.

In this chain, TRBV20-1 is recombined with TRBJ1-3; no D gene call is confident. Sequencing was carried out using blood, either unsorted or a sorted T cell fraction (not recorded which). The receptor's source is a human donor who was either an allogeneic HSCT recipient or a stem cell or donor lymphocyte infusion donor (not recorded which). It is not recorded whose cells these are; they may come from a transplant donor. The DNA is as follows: TGCAGTGCTAGGATGGGTACTGGAAACACCATATATTTT. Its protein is CSARMGTGNTIYF.